The following is a T cell receptor beta chain sequence with its context. Its specific antigen is unknown. The sample comes from a study of monozygotic twins with inflammatory bowel disease (dated by TCRdb to the late 2010s). In the study overall: The full study comprised around 28 monozygotic twin pairs: nine German pairs (four IBD-concordant, five IBD-discordant) and 19 IBD-discordant Danish pairs. Within discordant pairs, disease-associated traits were sought mainly by comparing IBD patients with their genetically identical healthy co-twins. Each individual had, on average, about 151 000 unique TCRalpha sequences and 181 000 unique TCRbeta sequences available for analysis. The paper as a whole reports these results and caveats: IBD patients had lower TCRbeta repertoire diversity, measured by the inverse Simpson index, than their healthy co-twins. Compared with healthy twins, IBD patients had fewer clonotypes in common with other individuals, a difference most pronounced in patients showing signs of disease activity. Concordant and discordant twins showed no difference in repertoire similarity, possibly because of limited statistical power. No single strong signal or clonotype linked to IBD turned up in the results, so the idea that one exists was not supported. Background noise and inter-individual variability may have been introduced into the repertoires by the differing immunosuppressive treatments among patients. Distinction between different T cell subtypes could not be achieved in the analysis.

From each donor, a 2.5 ml peripheral blood sample was drawn into PAXgene tubes and stored at -80 degrees C. Without T cell sorting, total RNA was isolated from whole blood using the PAXgene blood miRNA kit on an automated QIAcube. Deep TCRalpha and TCRbeta repertoire profiling with unique molecular barcoding was performed on peripheral blood of monozygotic twin pairs concordant or discordant for inflammatory bowel disease. Smoking habits were recorded for all twin pairs, and each individual was classified as a current, former or never smoker. The library was generated by 5' RACE. Each TCR library was prepared from about 3,400 ng of total RNA. For each sample, cDNA synthesis with SMARTScribe reverse transcriptase was split into eight separate reactions. During cDNA synthesis, template switching was used to introduce unique molecular identifiers that contained a 6-nucleotide sample barcode. TCRalpha and TCRbeta cDNA was amplified by two nested PCRs of roughly 16 and 10 cycles, with bead purification after each PCR. Before amplification, the cDNA was both treated with uracil DNA-glycosylase and purified with the QIAquick PCR purification kit. The second PCR added Illumina TruSeq-compatible adapters along with sample-specific barcodes. Library quality and concentration were checked on TapeStation and Qubit, and libraries were pooled at 5 to 6.5 ng each. The pooled libraries were sequenced with 2 x 100 bp reads and custom sequencing primers on an Illumina HiSeq2500 single-index Rapid Run. As for the authors' bioinformatics: PCR and sequencing errors were corrected by UMI-based consensus assembly using MiGEC version 1.2.6. MiXCR version 2.1.1 was used for V(D)J alignment, clonotype assembly and CDR3 extraction. Normalisation of gene usage, clonotype sharing and MAIT/NKT TCR abundance was achieved by analysing the top 1000, 10 000 and 20 000 clonotypes per sample. Diversity was computed as the inverse Simpson index with the vegan R package after downsampling to 27 000 UMIs. Statistical testing used paired Mann-Whitney U tests on the discordant twin pairs and applied Benjamini-Hochberg correction for multiple testing. The reads, reprocessed by TCRdb, yield one row per CDR3 protein sequence and no DNA. TCRdb's processing, not the authors', yielded these V and J calls. This specimen's table enumerates about 210,000 distinct CDR3 sequences. Of the sample, 1.5% to 2% falls within the top ten clones.

The CDR3 has 15 amino acids, counting the end cysteine and phenylalanine. DNA was not recorded. Per the germline V gene (reference sequence), MNHEY is the CDR1 and SMNVEV is the CDR2. Sequencing was performed on blood. This TCR came from a human donor with ulcerative colitis or Crohn's disease, or a healthy co-twin of an affected twin (not recorded which). This receptor chain uses TRBV27 and TRBJ2-7; TCRdb returns TRBD1, unconfirmable since there is no DNA. The CDR3 region has the sequence CASSSPGQYSYEQYF.